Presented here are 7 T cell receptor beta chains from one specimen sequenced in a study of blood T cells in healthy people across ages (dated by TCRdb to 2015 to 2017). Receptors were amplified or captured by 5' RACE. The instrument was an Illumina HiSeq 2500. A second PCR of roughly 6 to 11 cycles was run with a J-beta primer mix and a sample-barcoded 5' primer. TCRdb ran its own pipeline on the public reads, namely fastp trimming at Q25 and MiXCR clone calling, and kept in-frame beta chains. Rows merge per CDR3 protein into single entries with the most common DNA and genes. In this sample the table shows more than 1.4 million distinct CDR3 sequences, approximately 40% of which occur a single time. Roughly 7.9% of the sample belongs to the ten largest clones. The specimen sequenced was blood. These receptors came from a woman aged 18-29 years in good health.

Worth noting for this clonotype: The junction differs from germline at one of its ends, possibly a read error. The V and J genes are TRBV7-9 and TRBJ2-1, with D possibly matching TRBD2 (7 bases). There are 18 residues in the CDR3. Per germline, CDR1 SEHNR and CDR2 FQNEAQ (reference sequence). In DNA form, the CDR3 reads TGTGCCAGCAGCTTAGGGGGGCCGGGAGGAAACTCCGACAATGAGCAGTTCTTC. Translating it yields CASSLGGPGGNSDNEQFF. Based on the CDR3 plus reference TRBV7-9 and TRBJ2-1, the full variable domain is DTGVSQNPRHKITKRGQNVTFRCDPISEHNRLYWYRQTLGQGPEFLTYFQNEAQLEKSRLLSDRFSAERPKGSFSTLEIQRTEQGDSAMYLCASSLGGPGGNSDNEQFFGPGTRLTVL.

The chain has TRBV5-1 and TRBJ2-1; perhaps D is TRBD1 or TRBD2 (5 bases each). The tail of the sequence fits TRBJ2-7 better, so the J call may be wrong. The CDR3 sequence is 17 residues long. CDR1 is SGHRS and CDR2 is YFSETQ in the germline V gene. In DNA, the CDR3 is TGCGCCAGCAGCTTTAGGACCGGGACCCTAGCCTACAATGAGCAGTACTTC. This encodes CASSFRTGTLAYNEQYF.

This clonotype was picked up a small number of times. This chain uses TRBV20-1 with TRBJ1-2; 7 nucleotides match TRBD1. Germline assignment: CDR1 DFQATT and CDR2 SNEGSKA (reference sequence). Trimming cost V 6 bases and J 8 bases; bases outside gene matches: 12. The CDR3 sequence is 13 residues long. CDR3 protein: CSAGRGQAGGYTF. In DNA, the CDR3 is TGCAGTGCCGGAAGGGGGCAGGCGGGAGGCTACACCTTC.

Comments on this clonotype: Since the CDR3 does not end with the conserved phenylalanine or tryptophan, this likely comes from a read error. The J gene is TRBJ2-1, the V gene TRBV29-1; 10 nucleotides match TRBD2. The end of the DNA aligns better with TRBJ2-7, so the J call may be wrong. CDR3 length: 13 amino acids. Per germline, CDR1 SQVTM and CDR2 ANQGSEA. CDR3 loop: CSVVASGSYEQYL. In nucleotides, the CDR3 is TGCAGCGTTGTGGCTAGCGGGAGTTATGAGCAGTACCTC.

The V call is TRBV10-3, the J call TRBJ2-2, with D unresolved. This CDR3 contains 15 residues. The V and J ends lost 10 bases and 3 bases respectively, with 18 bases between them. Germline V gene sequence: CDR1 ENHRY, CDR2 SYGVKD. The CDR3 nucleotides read TGTGCCAGCAAACCTCAAGGCGACTACACCGGGGAGCTGTTTTTT. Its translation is CASKPQGDYTGELFF.

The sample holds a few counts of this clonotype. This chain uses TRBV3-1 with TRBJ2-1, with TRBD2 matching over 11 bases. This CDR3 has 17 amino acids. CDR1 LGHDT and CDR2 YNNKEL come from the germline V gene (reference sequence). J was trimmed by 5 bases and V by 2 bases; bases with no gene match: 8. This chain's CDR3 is CASSQTPSSGGNNEQFF. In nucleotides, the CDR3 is TGTGCCAGCAGCCAAACGCCTTCTAGCGGGGGGAACAATGAGCAGTTCTTC.

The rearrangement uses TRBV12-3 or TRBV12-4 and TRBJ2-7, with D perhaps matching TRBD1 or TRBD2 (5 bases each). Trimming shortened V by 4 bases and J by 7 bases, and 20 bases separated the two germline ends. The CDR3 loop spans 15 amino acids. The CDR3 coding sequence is TGTGCCAGCAGTTCCGGGACGGCCTCCTACAATGAGCAGTACTTC. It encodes CASSSGTASYNEQYF.